The TCR beta chain under discussion was sequenced for a study of Ad26.COV2.S vaccination and SARS-CoV-2 variants. Study-level information: Donor was in the COV1001 Ad26.COV2.S trial arm. Findings and caveats of the study: The study found similar non-spike TCR breadth in vaccine and placebo recipients.

On this clone itself: Its antigen remains unknown. Other nucleotide sequences in the sample specify the same CDR3.

Treatment here: around 19 received Ad26.COV2.S at low or high dose, single or two shots; 5 received placebo; per-sample allocation not given. Samples were taken on day 63 after the first vaccine or placebo injection. Sequencing was performed with immunoSEQ multiplex PCR; in TCRdb, only in-frame clones are kept and a portion is missing. Of roughly 500,000 clones listed, 89% are singletons. CDR3 length: 11 residues. V lost 1 base and J 4 bases, leaving 2 bases between the germline ends. Germline CDR1 reads GTSNPN; CDR2 reads SVGIG (reference sequence). The source is a person aged 18-65 years who received the Ad26.COV2.S COVID-19 vaccine or a placebo. The J gene is TRBJ2-1, the V gene TRBV30; D remains ambiguous. Sequencing was performed on peripheral blood, taken in a trial of Ad26.COV2.S vaccine versus placebo. The CDR3 reads CAWSAYNEQFF. CDR3 in DNA: TGTGCCTGGAGTGCTTACAATGAGCAGTTCTTC.